Listed below are T cell receptor beta chains from one sample, sequenced in a study of vaccination and CD4 T cells after COVID-19. Their recognized antigens are unknown. TCRdb analysed the PCR reads with MiXCR anew, one entry per CDR3 protein. In the table there are over 10,000 distinct CDR3 sequences, 44% of which are singletons. Sequenced material: CD4+ T cells from blood, cultured in vitro. The source of these receptors is a human donor who had recovered from COVID-19. Each CDR3 is given without its conserved first and last residue.

j_call,v_call,cdr3_aa
TRBJ1-6,TRBV19,ASSSGTGIFNSPLH
TRBJ2-1,TRBV6-2/TRBV6-3,ATDAYNEQF
TRBJ2-3,TRBV5-1,ASSLRLTDTQY
TRBJ2-4,TRBV6-2/TRBV6-3,ASSYSWGDIQY
TRBJ2-7,TRBV15,ATSRDLLAGQTYEQY
TRBJ2-1,TRBV7-3,ASSPLGSGKYNEQF
TRBJ2-7,TRBV20-1,SASRGSPYEQY
TRBJ1-5,TRBV20-1,SARDRGGNQPQH
TRBJ1-6,TRBV12-3/TRBV12-4,ASSLPPTGRSPLH
TRBJ1-2,TRBV6-1,ASSERQGANYGYT
TRBJ2-7,TRBV15,ATSRDQGFYEQY
TRBJ1-5,TRBV6-1,ASSEEGGDFQPQH
TRBJ2-5,TRBV20-1,SARDSRWAVQETQY
TRBJ1-2,TRBV19,ASSIGTGYYGYT
TRBJ1-2,TRBV24-1,ATSDFDRNGYT
TRBJ2-2,TRBV20-1,SARESSGSTGELF
TRBJ1-1,TRBV6-5,ASSYSRQMNTEAF
TRBJ2-6,TRBV12-3/TRBV12-4,ASSTRSGRSSGANVLT
TRBJ2-3,TRBV24-1,ATSDYDLAGTDTQY
TRBJ2-3,TRBV18,ASSRRESADTQY
TRBJ2-2,TRBV6-2/TRBV6-3,ASSYMEGGELF
TRBJ1-5,TRBV29-1,SAGVGAQPQH
TRBJ2-3,TRBV20-1,SAPGTGNTDTQY
TRBJ2-3,TRBV7-9,ASSSFSPDTQY
TRBJ2-1,TRBV20-1,SAVVKRGRNEQF
TRBJ1-5,TRBV20-1,SASGRLEGNNQPQH
TRBJ1-1,TRBV20-1,SARDLRENTEAF
TRBJ1-1,TRBV2,ASSEVSRSTEAF
TRBJ1-1,TRBV6-5,ASSFAVGTEAF
TRBJ2-2,TRBV2,ASGTGKGTGELF
TRBJ1-2,TRBV12-3/TRBV12-4,ASSLAYGYT
TRBJ1-2,TRBV20-1,SARDLSQTIYGYT
TRBJ2-5,TRBV15,ATSTLAEETQY
TRBJ1-2,TRBV7-8,ASSLRDEANYGYT
TRBJ2-5,TRBV20-1,SARVRQGRETQY
TRBJ1-2,TRBV6-1,ASSGTGSNTGYT
TRBJ1-1,TRBV30,AWTIQGAPGAF
TRBJ2-5,TRBV5-6,ASSDTGGQETQY
TRBJ1-1,TRBV20-1,SARLRDTEAF
TRBJ2-5,TRBV5-4,ASSLRTGGKETQY